A single sample is the source of the 7 T cell receptor beta chains below, sequenced in a study of blood T cell repertoires in COVID-19. TCRdb's table, derived via immunoSEQ multiplex PCR, lists solely in-frame clones and lacks some. The sample has around 130,000 clones, about four fifths seen once. Sequencing was performed on peripheral blood. The receptor set was obtained from a man between 60 and 75 years old with acute or convalescent COVID-19.

This clone has a handful of counts. This rearrangement joins TRBV27 to TRBJ1-1; the D is unclear. Trimming took 3 bases from V and 1 from J, leaving 9 bases between them. The CDR3 runs to 14 residues. From germline, CDR1 is MNHEY and CDR2 SMNVEV (reference sequence). The CDR3 reads CASSFGVQNTEAFF. For the CDR3, the DNA is TGTGCCAGCAGTTTCGGGGTCCAGAACACTGAAGCTTTCTTT.

The rearrangement uses TRBV19 and TRBJ1-1, with D unresolved. The ends were cut back, 6 bases at V and 2 bases at J, with 10 bases in the middle. Germline CDR1 and CDR2: LNHDA and SQIVND (reference sequence). CDR3 length: 13 residues. The CDR3 nucleotides are TGTGCCAGTAGGATGAGGCTTAACACTGAAGCTTTCTTT. Encoded protein: CASRMRLNTEAFF. Full variable domain (outside the CDR3, taken from reference TRBV19 and TRBJ1-1): DGGITQSPKYLFRKEGQNVTLSCEQNLNHDAMYWYRQDPGQGLRLIYYSQIVNDFQKGDIAEGYSVSREKKESFPLTVTSAQKNPTAFYLCASRMRLNTEAFFGQGTRLTVV.

This chain joins TRBV7-7 and TRBJ2-3, with D possibly TRBD1 on 5 matching bases. Germline assignment: CDR1 SSHAT and CDR2 FNYEAQ (reference sequence). The ends were cut back, 1 base at V and 1 base at J, with 12 bases in the middle. CDR3 size: 16 residues. In nucleotides, the CDR3 is TGTGCCAGCAGCTTAGGGGGCAGGGTCGGCACAGATACGCAGTATTTT. Residues: CASSLGGRVGTDTQYF.

The chain has TRBV3-1 (or the pseudogene TRBV3-2) and TRBJ1-2; D is uncertain. Trimming removed 4 bases from V and 5 bases from J, with 8 bases in between. The CDR3 runs to 12 residues. CDR1 LGHDT and CDR2 YNNKEL come from the germline V gene (reference sequence). This CDR3 reads CASSRRMYGYTF. The CDR3 DNA sequence: TGTGCCAGCAGCCGGCGGATGTATGGCTACACCTTC.

The rearrangement uses TRBV6-2 or TRBV6-3 and TRBJ1-4; no clear D gene. Deletions cut 2 bases from V and 3 bases from J, with 10 bases between. The germline V gene encodes CDR1 MNHEY and CDR2 SVGEGT. CDR3 length: 15 residues. CDR3 nucleotide sequence: TGTGCCAGCAGTTACGGCGGGTTGCCTAATGAAAAACTGTTTTTT. Its protein is CASSYGGLPNEKLFF.

The chain uses TRBV7-3 and TRBJ1-2; 7 bases are a match to TRBD1. The V gene end was trimmed by 5 bases and the J gene end by 3 bases; junction bases not matched to a gene: 3. The CDR3 spans 13 residues. Germline V gene data show CDR1 as SGHTA and CDR2 as FQGTGA. CDR3 sequence: CASSNGTDYGYTF. The CDR3 coding sequence is TGTGCCAGCAGCAACGGGACAGACTATGGCTACACCTTC. The full variable domain, with the rest looked up from reference TRBV7-3 and TRBJ1-2, is GAGVSQTPSNKVTEKGKYVELRCDPISGHTALYWYRQSLGQGPEFLIYFQGTGAADDSGLPNDRFFAVRPEGSVSTLKIQRTERGDSAVYLCASSNGTDYGYTFGSGTRLTVV.

V and J are TRBV30 and TRBJ1-3; 7 bases fit TRBD1. This CDR3 has 19 amino acids. Germline values: CDR1 GTSNPN, CDR2 SVGIG (reference sequence). V was pared by 0 bases and J by 1 base, with 15 bases of the junction left unmatched. CDR3 DNA: TGTGCCTGGAGTGTACTCGGCAGGGGACAGTCTCAGTCTGGAAACACCATATATTTT. Its protein is CAWSVLGRGQSQSGNTIYF.